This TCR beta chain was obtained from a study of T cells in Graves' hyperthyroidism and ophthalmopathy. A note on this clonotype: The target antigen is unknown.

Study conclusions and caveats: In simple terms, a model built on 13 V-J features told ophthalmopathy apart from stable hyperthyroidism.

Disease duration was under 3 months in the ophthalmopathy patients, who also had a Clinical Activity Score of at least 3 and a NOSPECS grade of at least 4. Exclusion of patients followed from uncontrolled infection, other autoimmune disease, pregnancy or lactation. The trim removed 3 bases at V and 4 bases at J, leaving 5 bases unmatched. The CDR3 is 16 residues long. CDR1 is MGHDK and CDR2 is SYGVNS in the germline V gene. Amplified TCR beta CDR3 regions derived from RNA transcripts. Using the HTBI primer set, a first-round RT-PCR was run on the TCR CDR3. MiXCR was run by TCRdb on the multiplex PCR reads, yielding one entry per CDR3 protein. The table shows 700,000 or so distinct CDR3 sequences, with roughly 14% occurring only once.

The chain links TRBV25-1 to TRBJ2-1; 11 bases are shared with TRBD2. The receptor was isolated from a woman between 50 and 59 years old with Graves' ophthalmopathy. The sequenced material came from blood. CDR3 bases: TGTGCCAGCAGTGATTCGGGACTAGCGGTATACAATGAGCAGTTCTTC. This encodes CASSDSGLAVYNEQFF. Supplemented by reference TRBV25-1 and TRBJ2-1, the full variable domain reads EADIYQTPRYLVIGTGKKITLECSQTMGHDKMYWYQQDPGMELHLIHYSYGVNSTEKGDLSSESTVSRIRTEHFPLTLESARPSHTSQYLCASSDSGLAVYNEQFFGPGTRLTVL.